This entry lists 3 T cell receptor beta chains sequenced from one sample in a study of CD8+ T cells in alopecia areata. Sequencing templates came from extracted RNA that was reverse transcribed into cDNA. Clones were read by immunoSEQ multiplex PCR, and TCRdb kept only the in-frame ones, dropping some. The data hold about 160,000 clones, with about 89% observed a single time. The sequencing used CD8+ T cells sorted from blood, collected at week 0. The receptors were sampled from a human donor with alopecia areata.

V and J are TRBV28 and TRBJ2-7; TRBD1 matches at 9 bases. This CDR3 is built from 16 residues. Per germline, CDR1 MDHEN and CDR2 SYDVKM. Germline trimming cut 5 bases from V and 5 bases from J; bases unmatched to any gene: 13. This CDR3 reads CASSPTPQGASDEQYF. The CDR3 nucleotides are TGTGCCAGCAGTCCAACCCCACAGGGGGCTTCGGACGAGCAGTACTTC.

This chain connects TRBV27 to TRBJ2-3; perhaps TRBD2 as D (5 bases). V was clipped by 2 bases and J by 3 bases, with 15 bases between them. This CDR3 comprises 16 residues. Looked up from germline, CDR1 is MNHEY and CDR2 is SMNVEV (reference sequence). CDR3 protein: CASSLLMPGGTDTQYF. CDR3 DNA: TGTGCCAGCAGTTTACTCATGCCGGGCGGGACAGATACGCAGTATTTT.

This rearrangement joins TRBV7-9 to TRBJ2-7, with 9 bases matching TRBD1. The CDR3 covers 14 residues. The J segment lost 4 bases and the V segment lost 8 bases, leaving 9 bases of the junction unmatched. Germline V gene data show CDR1 as SEHNR and CDR2 as FQNEAQ (reference sequence). Written as DNA, the CDR3 is TGTGCCAGCGACTCTCCGGGACAGGGATACGAGCAGTACTTC. This sequence encodes CASDSPGQGYEQYF.